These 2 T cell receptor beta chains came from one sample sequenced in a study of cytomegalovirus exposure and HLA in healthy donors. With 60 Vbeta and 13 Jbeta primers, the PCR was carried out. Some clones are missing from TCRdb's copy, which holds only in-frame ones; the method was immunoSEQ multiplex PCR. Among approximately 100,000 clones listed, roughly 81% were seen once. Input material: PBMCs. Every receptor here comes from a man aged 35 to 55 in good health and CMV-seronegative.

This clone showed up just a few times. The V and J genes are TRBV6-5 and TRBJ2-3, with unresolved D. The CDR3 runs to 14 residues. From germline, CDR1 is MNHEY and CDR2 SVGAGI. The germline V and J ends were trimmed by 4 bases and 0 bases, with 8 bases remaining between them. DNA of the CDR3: TGTGCCAGCAGTTTAAGAGTTAGCACAGATACGCAGTATTTT. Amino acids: CASSLRVSTDTQYF.

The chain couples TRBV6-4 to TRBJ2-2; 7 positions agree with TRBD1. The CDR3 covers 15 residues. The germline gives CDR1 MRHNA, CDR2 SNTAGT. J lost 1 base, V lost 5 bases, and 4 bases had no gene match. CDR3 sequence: CASSSWTGNTGELFF. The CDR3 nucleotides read TGTGCCAGCAGTTCCTGGACAGGGAACACCGGGGAGCTGTTTTTT.